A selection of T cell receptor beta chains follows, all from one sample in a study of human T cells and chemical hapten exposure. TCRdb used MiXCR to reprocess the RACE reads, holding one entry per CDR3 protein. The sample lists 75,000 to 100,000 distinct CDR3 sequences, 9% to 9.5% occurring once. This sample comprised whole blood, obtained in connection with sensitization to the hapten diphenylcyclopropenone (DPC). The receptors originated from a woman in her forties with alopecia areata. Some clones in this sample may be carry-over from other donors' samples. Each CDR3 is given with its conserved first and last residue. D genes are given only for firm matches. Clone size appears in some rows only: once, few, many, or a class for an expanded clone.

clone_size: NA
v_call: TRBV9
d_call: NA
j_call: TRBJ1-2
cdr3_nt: TGTGCCAGCAGCCCACCATCGACGGGAGCCGGCTACACCTTC
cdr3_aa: CASSPPSTGAGYTF

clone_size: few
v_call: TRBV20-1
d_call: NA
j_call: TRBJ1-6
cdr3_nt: TGCAGTTTTCGGGGAGCAGGCAATTCACCCCTCCACTTT
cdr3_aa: CSFRGAGNSPLHF

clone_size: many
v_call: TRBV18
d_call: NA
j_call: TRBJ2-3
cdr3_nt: TGTGCCAGCTCACCACGAAGGGCCCAGGGACCAGATACGCAGTATTTT
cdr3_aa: CASSPRRAQGPDTQYF

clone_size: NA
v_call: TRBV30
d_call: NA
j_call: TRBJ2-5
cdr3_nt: TGTGCCTGGAGTGTGGCAAGAGGGAGGTCGGAGACCCAGTACTTC
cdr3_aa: CAWSVARGRSETQYF

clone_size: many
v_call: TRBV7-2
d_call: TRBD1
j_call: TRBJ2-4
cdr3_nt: TGTGCCAGCAGCGCCGCGACAGGGATAAACATTCAGTACTTC
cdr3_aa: CASSAATGINIQYF

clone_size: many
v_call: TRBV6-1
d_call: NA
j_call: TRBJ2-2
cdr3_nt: TGTGCCAGCAGTGAAGGATTAGCCAGCACCGGGGAGCTGTTTTTT
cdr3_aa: CASSEGLASTGELFF

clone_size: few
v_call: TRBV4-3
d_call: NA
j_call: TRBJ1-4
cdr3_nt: TGCGCCAGCAGCCAAGAGTATGGGAGTTCGACTAATGAAAAACTGTTTTTT
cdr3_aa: CASSQEYGSSTNEKLFF

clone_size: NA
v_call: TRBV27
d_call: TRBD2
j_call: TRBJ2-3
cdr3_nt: TGTGCCAGCAGTTTAGCCCTAGCGGGAGGGCCGGATACGCAGTATTTT
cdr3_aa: CASSLALAGGPDTQYF

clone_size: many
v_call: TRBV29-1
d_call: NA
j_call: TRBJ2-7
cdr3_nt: TGCAGCGTTAGAACCTTGGGGGAGAGTTTCCACGAGCAGTACTTC
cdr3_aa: CSVRTLGESFHEQYF

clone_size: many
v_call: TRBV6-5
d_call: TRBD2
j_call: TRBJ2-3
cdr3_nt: TGTGCCAGCAGTTCGACCCTATATAGCGGGAGTTTTGCAGATACGCAGTATTTT
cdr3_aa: CASSSTLYSGSFADTQYF

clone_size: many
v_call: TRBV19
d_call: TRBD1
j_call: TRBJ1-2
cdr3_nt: TGTGCCAGTACTCCAGGACAGGCCTATGGCTACACCTTC
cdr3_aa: CASTPGQAYGYTF

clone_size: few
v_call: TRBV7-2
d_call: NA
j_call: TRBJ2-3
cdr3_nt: TGTGCCAGCAGCTTAGGGAGCGGAGGGCCAGATACGCAGTATTTT
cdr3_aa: CASSLGSGGPDTQYF

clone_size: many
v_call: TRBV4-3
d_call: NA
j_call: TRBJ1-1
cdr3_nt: TGCGCCAGCAGCCCAACCCTTCGGGGCATGAACACTGAAGCTTTCTTT
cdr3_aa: CASSPTLRGMNTEAFF

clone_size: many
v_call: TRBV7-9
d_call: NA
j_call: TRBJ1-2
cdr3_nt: TGTGCCAGCAGCTCTGATTACCGGGACGGCTATGGCTACACCTTC
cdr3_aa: CASSSDYRDGYGYTF

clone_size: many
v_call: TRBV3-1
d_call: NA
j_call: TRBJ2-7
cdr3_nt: TGTGCCAGCAGCCAAGGGAGGGAATTCTCCTACGAGCAGTACTTC
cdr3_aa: CASSQGREFSYEQYF

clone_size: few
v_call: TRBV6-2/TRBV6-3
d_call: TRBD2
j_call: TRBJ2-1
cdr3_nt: TGTGCCAGCAGTTCCGGACAGCGGGAGATCGTCAATGAGCAGTTCTTC
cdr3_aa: CASSSGQREIVNEQFF

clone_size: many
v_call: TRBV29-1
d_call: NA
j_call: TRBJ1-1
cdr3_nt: TGCAGCGCCCAGAGAAGGGCGGACACTGAAGCTTTCTTT
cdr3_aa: CSAQRRADTEAFF

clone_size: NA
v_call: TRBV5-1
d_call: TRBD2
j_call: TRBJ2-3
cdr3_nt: TGCGCCAGCAGCTCCGGACTAGCGGGATTCACAGATACGCAGTATTTT
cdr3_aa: CASSSGLAGFTDTQYF

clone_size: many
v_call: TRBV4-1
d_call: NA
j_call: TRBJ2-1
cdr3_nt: TGCGCCAGCAGCCAAGTATGGGACCTCTCCTACAATGAGCAGTTCTTC
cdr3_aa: CASSQVWDLSYNEQFF

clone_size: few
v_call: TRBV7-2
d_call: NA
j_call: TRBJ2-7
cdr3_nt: TGTGCCAGCAGCTTGGGACTCTCAGGCGCCCACGAGCAGTACTTC
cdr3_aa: CASSLGLSGAHEQYF

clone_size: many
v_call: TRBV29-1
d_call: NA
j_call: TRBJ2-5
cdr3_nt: TGCAGCGTTGGACAGATTGTGGAACAAGAGACCCAGTACTTC
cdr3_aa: CSVGQIVEQETQYF

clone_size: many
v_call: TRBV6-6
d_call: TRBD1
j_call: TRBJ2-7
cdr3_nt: TGTGCCAGCGGTTGGGGTTCGAAGACAGGGGCCTACGAGCAGTACTTC
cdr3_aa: CASGWGSKTGAYEQYF

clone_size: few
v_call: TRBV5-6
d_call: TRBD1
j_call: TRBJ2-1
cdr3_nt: TGTGCCAGCAGCTTACAGGGACAGGGATCAGATGAGCAGTTCTTC
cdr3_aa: CASSLQGQGSDEQFF

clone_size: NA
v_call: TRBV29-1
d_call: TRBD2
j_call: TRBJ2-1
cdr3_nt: TGCAGCATGCGGGCGGGAGTTGCCTACAATGAGCAGTTCTTC
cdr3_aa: CSMRAGVAYNEQFF

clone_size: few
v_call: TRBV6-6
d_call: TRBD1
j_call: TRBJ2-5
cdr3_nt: TGTGCCAGCAGGCTCAACCCCGGGACAGGGAAGCTAGAGACCCAGTACTTC
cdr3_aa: CASRLNPGTGKLETQYF

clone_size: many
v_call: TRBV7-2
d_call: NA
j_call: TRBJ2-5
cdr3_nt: TGTGCCAGCAGCTTAGAGCGGCTAGAGCCCCAGTACTTC
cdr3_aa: CASSLERLEPQYF

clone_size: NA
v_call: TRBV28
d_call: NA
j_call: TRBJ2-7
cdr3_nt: TGTGCCAGTTCGCTGGGATTATACGAGCAGTACTTC
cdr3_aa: CASSLGLYEQYF

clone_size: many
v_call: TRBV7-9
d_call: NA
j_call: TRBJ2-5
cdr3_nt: TGTGCCAGCAGCTTAGGAGTTACCACCGAGACCCAGTACTTC
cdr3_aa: CASSLGVTTETQYF

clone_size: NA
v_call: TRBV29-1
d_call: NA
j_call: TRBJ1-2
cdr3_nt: TGCAGCGTTGTTGTAGTAAAGGGCTATGGCTACACCTTC
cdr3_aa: CSVVVVKGYGYTF

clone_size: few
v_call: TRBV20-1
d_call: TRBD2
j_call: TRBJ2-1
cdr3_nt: TGCAGTGCTAGGGGGACTAGCGGGAGGGCTGATGAGCAGTTCTTC
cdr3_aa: CSARGTSGRADEQFF

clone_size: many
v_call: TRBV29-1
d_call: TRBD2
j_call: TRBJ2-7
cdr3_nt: TGCAGCGCCACACGGGGCGGGAGGGCCAATGGGTACGAGCAGTACTTC
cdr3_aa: CSATRGGRANGYEQYF